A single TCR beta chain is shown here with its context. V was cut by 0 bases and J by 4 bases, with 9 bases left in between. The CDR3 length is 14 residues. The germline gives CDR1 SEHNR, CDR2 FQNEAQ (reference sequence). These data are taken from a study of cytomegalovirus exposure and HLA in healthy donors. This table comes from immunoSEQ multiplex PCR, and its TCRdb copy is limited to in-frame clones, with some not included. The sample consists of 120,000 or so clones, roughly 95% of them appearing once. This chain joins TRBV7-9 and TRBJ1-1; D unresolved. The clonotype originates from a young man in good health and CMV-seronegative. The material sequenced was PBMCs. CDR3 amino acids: CASSLAFGATEAFF. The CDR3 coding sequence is TGTGCCAGCAGCTTAGCGTTCGGTGCCACTGAAGCTTTCTTT. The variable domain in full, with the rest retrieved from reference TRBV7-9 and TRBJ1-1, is DTGVSQNPRHKITKRGQNVTFRCDPISEHNRLYWYRQTLGQGPEFLTYFQNEAQLEKSRLLSDRFSAERPKGSFSTLEIQRTEQGDSAMYLCASSLAFGATEAFFGQGTRLTVV.